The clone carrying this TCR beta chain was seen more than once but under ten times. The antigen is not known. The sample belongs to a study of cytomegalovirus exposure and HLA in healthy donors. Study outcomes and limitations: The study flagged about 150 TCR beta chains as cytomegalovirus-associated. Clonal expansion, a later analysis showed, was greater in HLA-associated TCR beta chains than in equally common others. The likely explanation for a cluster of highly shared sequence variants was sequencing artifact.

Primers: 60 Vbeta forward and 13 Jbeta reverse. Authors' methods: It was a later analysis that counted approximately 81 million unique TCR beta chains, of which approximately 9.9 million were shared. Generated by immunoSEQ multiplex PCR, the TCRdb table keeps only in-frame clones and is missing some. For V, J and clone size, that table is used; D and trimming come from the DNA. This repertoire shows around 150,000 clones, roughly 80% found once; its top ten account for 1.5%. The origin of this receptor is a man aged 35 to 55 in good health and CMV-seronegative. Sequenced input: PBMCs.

CDR3 DNA sequence: TGTGCCAGCAGCACCTCCGGGACTAGTGTCACCGGGGAGCTGTTTTTT. It specifies CASSTSGTSVTGELFF. V gene TRBV7-9 combines with J gene TRBJ2-2, with 8 positions matching TRBD2. Trimming removed 5 bases from V and 4 bases from J; junction bases left unmatched: 9. The CDR3 totals 16 residues. CDR1 and CDR2 (germline): SEHNR, FQNEAQ (reference sequence).